This is a list of T cell receptor beta chains from one sample in a study of CD8+ T cells in alopecia areata. Clones were read by immunoSEQ multiplex PCR, and TCRdb kept only the in-frame ones, dropping some. The table shows 150,000 or so clones, with 45% to 65% occurring only once. The specimen was CD8+ T cells sorted from blood, collected at week 4, from a patient treated with tofacitinib. Receptors originate from a human donor with alopecia areata. Each CDR3 is given with its conserved first and last residue. A D gene is named only where the DNA matches it firmly. Not every row has a clone size; where given, it reads once, few, many or a size class.

few	TRBV30	TRBD1	TRBJ1-1	CAWTVTGEAWDTEAFF	TGTGCCTGGACCGTGACAGGGGAGGCCTGGGACACTGAAGCTTTCTTT
NA	TRBV9	TRBD1	TRBJ2-7	CASSGIRQGALEQYF	TGTGCCAGCAGCGGTATACGACAGGGGGCACTCGAGCAGTACTTC
NA	TRBV19	NA	TRBJ1-1	CASSRRERTEAFF	TGTGCCAGTAGTAGGAGGGAGAGGACTGAAGCTTTCTTT
NA	TRBV5-6	TRBD1	TRBJ2-1	CASSTGQGSYNEQFF	TGTGCCAGCAGCACTGGACAGGGCTCCTACAATGAGCAGTTCTTC
NA	TRBV6-1	NA	TRBJ1-2	CASSEGGAGIYGYTF	TGTGCCAGCAGTGAAGGAGGGGCAGGGATTTATGGCTACACCTTC
NA	TRBV10-3	NA	TRBJ2-1	CAISEGPPYNEQFF	TGTGCCATCAGTGAAGGGCCGCCCTACAATGAGCAGTTCTTC
few	TRBV29-1	TRBD1	TRBJ2-5	CSVGGLQGASETQYF	TGCAGCGTTGGGGGGCTGCAGGGGGCATCAGAGACCCAGTACTTC
few	TRBV13	NA	TRBJ2-6	CASSHTYSGANVLTF	TGTGCCAGCAGTCATACTTACTCTGGGGCCAACGTCCTGACTTTC
NA	TRBV7-9	TRBD2	TRBJ2-1	CASSLTSGGNEQFF	TGTGCCAGCAGCTTGACTAGCGGGGGGAATGAGCAGTTCTTC
few	TRBV30	NA	TRBJ1-6	CAWSYFGGDSPLHF	TGTGCCTGGAGTTACTTTGGGGGGGATTCACCCCTCCACTTT
NA	TRBV10-3	NA	TRBJ2-3	CAISESDTQYF	TGTGCCATCAGTGAGTCAGATACGCAGTATTTT
NA	TRBV27	NA	TRBJ2-7	CASSLVSRGDEQYF	TGTGCCAGCAGTTTGGTGAGCAGGGGCGACGAGCAGTACTTC
NA	TRBV29-1	NA	TRBJ2-3	CSAQADTQYF	TGCAGCGCCCAGGCAGATACGCAGTATTTT
NA	TRBV18	TRBD1	TRBJ2-7	CASSPIYRGDDYEQYF	TGTGCCAGCTCACCGATCTACAGGGGTGATGACTACGAGCAGTACTTC
NA	TRBV6-5	TRBD1	TRBJ1-2	CASQGEYSGYTF	TGTGCCAGTCAGGGGGAGTATAGTGGCTACACCTTC
once	TRBV27	NA	TRBJ2-5	CASSAGDAETQYF	TGTGCCAGCAGCGCAGGGGATGCGGAGACCCAGTACTTC
NA	TRBV29-1	NA	TRBJ1-2	CSVHLTGTPYGYTF	TGCAGCGTTCACCTTACCGGGACACCCTATGGCTACACCTTC
NA	TRBV10-3	TRBD2	TRBJ2-3	CAISETRTSGGPTDTQYF	TGTGCCATCAGTGAGACCCGGACTAGCGGGGGCCCCACAGATACGCAGTATTTT
few	TRBV5-1	NA	TRBJ1-1	CASGRANTEAFF	TGCGCCAGCGGGAGGGCGAACACTGAAGCTTTCTTT
NA	TRBV5-1	NA	TRBJ2-7	CASSLIPGRPYEQYF	TGCGCCAGCAGCTTGATACCGGGACGGCCATACGAGCAGTACTTC
NA	TRBV29-1	NA	TRBJ2-2	CSVEGGHNTGELFF	TGCAGCGTTGAAGGGGGACATAACACCGGGGAGCTGTTTTTT
NA	TRBV28	TRBD1	TRBJ2-7	CASSPTPRDRVHEQYF	TGTGCCAGCAGTCCCACCCCCCGGGACAGGGTCCACGAGCAGTACTTC
NA	TRBV5-6	NA	TRBJ1-4	CASSLEQLNEKLFF	TGTGCCAGCAGCTTGGAACAGCTTAATGAAAAACTGTTTTTT
NA	TRBV5-6	NA	TRBJ1-5	CASSLGGYGNQPQHF	TGTGCCAGCAGCTTGGGGGGCTACGGCAATCAGCCCCAGCATTTT
NA	TRBV9	TRBD2	TRBJ2-1	CASSVDIRGGPNNEQFF	TGTGCCAGCAGCGTAGACATCCGGGGGGGACCCAACAATGAGCAGTTCTTC
NA	TRBV29-1	NA	TRBJ2-7	CSVVYGEFSYEQYF	TGCAGCGTTGTCTACGGGGAGTTCTCCTACGAGCAGTACTTC
NA	TRBV30	NA	TRBJ2-1	CAWASGLNEQFF	TGTGCCTGGGCTTCCGGATTGAATGAGCAGTTCTTC
NA	TRBV29-1	NA	TRBJ1-2	CSVVEYGYTF	TGCAGCGTTGTGGAGTATGGCTACACCTTC
few	TRBV6-5	NA	TRBJ2-7	CASSYSLDYTYEQYF	TGTGCCAGCAGTTACTCGCTAGATTATACCTACGAGCAGTACTTC
NA	TRBV19	NA	TRBJ2-1	CASRNRESEQFF	TGTGCCAGTAGAAACAGGGAATCTGAGCAGTTCTTC
NA	TRBV30	NA	TRBJ2-7	CAWRRGSGRHYEQYF	TGTGCCTGGAGACGAGGTAGTGGCAGGCACTACGAGCAGTACTTC
NA	TRBV5-1	NA	TRBJ2-1	CASSPDGSSYNEQFF	TGCGCCAGCAGCCCTGACGGGAGCTCCTACAATGAGCAGTTCTTC
once	TRBV30	NA	TRBJ1-3	CAWRWPGSGNTIYF	TGTGCCTGGCGCTGGCCGGGCTCTGGAAACACCATATATTTT
NA	TRBV7-2	NA	TRBJ2-3	CASSSTALYRGADTQYF	TGTGCCAGCAGCTCCACCGCACTTTACCGGGGGGCGGATACGCAGTATTTT
NA	TRBV6-5	NA	TRBJ2-5	CASSYSLEGWQETQYF	TGTGCCAGCAGTTACTCCCTCGAGGGGTGGCAAGAGACCCAGTACTTC
NA	TRBV10-3	NA	TRBJ2-6	CAISDVQAPGANVLTF	TGTGCCATCAGTGACGTACAGGCCCCAGGGGCCAACGTCCTGACTTTC
NA	TRBV27	TRBD1	TRBJ2-3	CASSPPGQGFGGTQYF	TGTGCCAGCAGCCCTCCGGGACAGGGGTTTGGAGGTACGCAGTATTTT
NA	TRBV9	NA	TRBJ2-1	CASSAWDDQAYNEQFF	TGTGCCAGCAGCGCATGGGACGATCAAGCCTACAATGAGCAGTTCTTC
few	TRBV27	TRBD1	TRBJ2-7	CASRGQGAYEQYF	TGTGCCAGCAGGGGACAGGGTGCCTACGAGCAGTACTTC
few	TRBV29-1	TRBD2	TRBJ2-1	CSVEDPLAGYNEQFF	TGCAGCGTTGAAGACCCACTAGCGGGGTACAATGAGCAGTTCTTC
NA	TRBV30	NA	TRBJ1-6	CAWSVGRGNSPLHF	TGTGCCTGGAGTGTAGGGAGGGGGAATTCACCCCTCCACTTT